The present T cell receptor (beta chain) was sequenced within a study of blood T cell repertoires in COVID-19. The overall study: Sites across the United States, Italy and Spain contributed samples from acute and convalescent COVID-19. T cells, B-cell-depleted T cells, or PBMCs provided the cDNA or gDNA that served as material.

Per the original methods: From reference gene primer amplification, estimates of nucleated cell counts were derived. Method: immunoSEQ multiplex PCR; TCRdb's copy keeps in-frame clones and lacks some. The V and J calls and clone size come from that table; D and trimming were worked out from the DNA. This table has 400,000 to 550,000 clones, about 89% appearing once. The V and J ends lost 8 bases and 4 bases respectively, with 17 bases between them. This CDR3 has 14 residues. Germline CDR1 reads MNHEY; CDR2 reads SVGAGI. This receptor was taken from a woman in her thirties with acute or convalescent COVID-19. The V gene is TRBV6-5, the J gene TRBJ1-1, with a tentative D call TRBD1 (6 bases). Sequencing used peripheral blood. In DNA form, the CDR3 reads TGTGCCAGCGGGGGGGGCACGAGGGGCACTGAAGCTTTCTTT. It yields the protein CASGGGTRGTEAFF.